A selection of T cell receptor beta chains follows, all from one sample in a study of blood T cell repertoires in COVID-19. Assay used: immunoSEQ multiplex PCR; TCRdb lists only in-frame clones, some missing. The repertoire holds under 30,000 clones, with approximately 80% as singletons. Sequences were obtained from peripheral blood. The receptor source for this set is a human donor in a cohort sampled during active COVID-19. The CDR3 runs from the conserved cysteine through the conserved F or W. D genes are given only for firm matches. A row's size may be missing; if present it is once, few, many or a size class.

V gene: TRBV28
D gene: NA
clone size: once
J gene: TRBJ2-1
CDR3 DNA: TGTGCCACGGGGGCCTACAATGAGCAGTTCTTC
CDR3 protein: CATGAYNEQFF

V gene: TRBV11-2
D gene: TRBD2
clone size: NA
J gene: TRBJ2-1
CDR3 DNA: TGTGCCAGCACCTCAGGGACTAGCGGGAGCGGCAATGAGCAGTTCTTC
CDR3 protein: CASTSGTSGSGNEQFF

V gene: TRBV6-1
D gene: TRBD2
clone size: few
J gene: TRBJ2-5
CDR3 DNA: TGTGCCAGCAGTGAACTAGCGGGGGGCCCACAAGAGACCCAGTACTTC
CDR3 protein: CASSELAGGPQETQYF

V gene: TRBV29-1
D gene: NA
clone size: NA
J gene: TRBJ2-7
CDR3 DNA: TGCAGCGTTGGCGGGCTGGGACACCGGTCCTACGAGCAGTACTTC
CDR3 protein: CSVGGLGHRSYEQYF

V gene: TRBV20-1
D gene: NA
clone size: NA
J gene: TRBJ1-3
CDR3 DNA: TGCAGTGCTAGTAGACAGGGAAACACCATATATTTT
CDR3 protein: CSASRQGNTIYF

V gene: TRBV6-5
D gene: NA
clone size: NA
J gene: TRBJ1-2
CDR3 DNA: TGTGCCAGCAGTTACTCGGCCGGGTATGGCAACTATGGCTACACCTTC
CDR3 protein: CASSYSAGYGNYGYTF

V gene: TRBV9
D gene: NA
clone size: NA
J gene: TRBJ2-2
CDR3 DNA: TGTGCCAGCAGCATATACAGGACCGGGGAGCTGTTTTTT
CDR3 protein: CASSIYRTGELFF

V gene: TRBV10-3
D gene: NA
clone size: NA
J gene: TRBJ2-3
CDR3 DNA: TGTGCCATCAGTGAGTCCGGAGGGGGCTGGGATACGCAGTATTTT
CDR3 protein: CAISESGGGWDTQYF

V gene: TRBV5-4
D gene: NA
clone size: medium-sized
J gene: TRBJ2-2
CDR3 DNA: TGTGCCAGCAGCATGAGCGCAGGGGACGGGGAGCTGTTTTTT
CDR3 protein: CASSMSAGDGELFF

V gene: TRBV7-9
D gene: NA
clone size: few
J gene: TRBJ2-1
CDR3 DNA: TGTGCCAGCAGCTTTGTGGTCAGTCAGGGTCACAATGAGCAGTTCTTC
CDR3 protein: CASSFVVSQGHNEQFF

V gene: TRBV5-1
D gene: NA
clone size: NA
J gene: TRBJ1-1
CDR3 DNA: TGCGCCAGCAGCTTGGACTCCGTAGAGAACACTGAAGCTTTCTTT
CDR3 protein: CASSLDSVENTEAFF

V gene: TRBV13
D gene: NA
clone size: NA
J gene: TRBJ1-6
CDR3 DNA: TGTGCCAGCAGTTCTAAAGACAGCCCCTATAATTCACCCCTCCACTTT
CDR3 protein: CASSSKDSPYNSPLHF

V gene: TRBV6-2/TRBV6-3
D gene: NA
clone size: NA
J gene: TRBJ2-7
CDR3 DNA: TGTGCCAGCAGTTACTCGACATGGGAGCAGTACTTC
CDR3 protein: CASSYSTWEQYF

V gene: TRBV4-1
D gene: TRBD1
clone size: NA
J gene: TRBJ2-4
CDR3 DNA: TGCGCCAGCAGCCATTCGCCGGGACAGCAAAACATTCAGTACTTC
CDR3 protein: CASSHSPGQQNIQYF

V gene: TRBV28
D gene: TRBD2
clone size: once
J gene: TRBJ2-3
CDR3 DNA: TGTGCCAGCAGTTTTGGGGGGGGTGGCACAGATACGCAGTATTTT
CDR3 protein: CASSFGGGGTDTQYF

V gene: TRBV4-3
D gene: TRBD1
clone size: NA
J gene: TRBJ2-2
CDR3 DNA: TGCGCCAGCAGCCAAAGCCGGGACAGCACGAACACCGGGGAGCTGTTTTTT
CDR3 protein: CASSQSRDSTNTGELFF

V gene: TRBV7-2
D gene: TRBD2
clone size: few
J gene: TRBJ2-3
CDR3 DNA: TGTGCCAGCAGCTTAGCGTATGGCGGCGGGGGGGCGAATACGCAGTATTTT
CDR3 protein: CASSLAYGGGGANTQYF

V gene: TRBV14
D gene: TRBD1
clone size: NA
J gene: TRBJ1-3
CDR3 DNA: TGTGCCAGCAGCCAACGACAGGGCTACTCTGGAAACACCATATATTTT
CDR3 protein: CASSQRQGYSGNTIYF

V gene: TRBV3-1/TRBV3-2
D gene: NA
clone size: NA
J gene: TRBJ2-7
CDR3 DNA: TGTGCCAGCAGCCCCAGGGGTAGCGAGCAGTACTTC
CDR3 protein: CASSPRGSEQYF

V gene: TRBV27
D gene: TRBD2
clone size: NA
J gene: TRBJ2-3
CDR3 DNA: TGTGCCAGCAGTTTATATCTAGCGGGAGGGGCAGATACGCAGTATTTT
CDR3 protein: CASSLYLAGGADTQYF

V gene: TRBV19
D gene: NA
clone size: few
J gene: TRBJ1-2
CDR3 DNA: TGTGCCAGTAGTATAGCCGGCACCATCGGGGATGGCTACACCTTC
CDR3 protein: CASSIAGTIGDGYTF

V gene: TRBV7-9
D gene: TRBD1
clone size: few
J gene: TRBJ2-7
CDR3 DNA: TGTGCCAGCAGCCCAAGGACAGGCTACGAGCAGTACTTC
CDR3 protein: CASSPRTGYEQYF

V gene: TRBV4-2
D gene: TRBD2
clone size: NA
J gene: TRBJ2-3
CDR3 DNA: TGTGCCAGCAGCCAAGGGGGGGGAGGGTTGGAGTATTTT
CDR3 protein: CASSQGGGGLEYF

V gene: TRBV5-1
D gene: NA
clone size: NA
J gene: TRBJ1-3
CDR3 DNA: TGCGCCAGCAGCTTGTGGGGAGTATCTGGAAACACCATATATTTT
CDR3 protein: CASSLWGVSGNTIYF

V gene: TRBV4-1
D gene: TRBD1
clone size: NA
J gene: TRBJ1-1
CDR3 DNA: TGCGCCAGCAGCCAACAACCCCCCCCCAGGGGGCTTTCGGAAGCTTTCTTT
CDR3 protein: CASSQQPPPRGLSEAFF

V gene: TRBV19
D gene: TRBD2
clone size: NA
J gene: TRBJ2-1
CDR3 DNA: TGTGCCAGTAGTATGATGGGGACTAGTTACAATGAGCAGTTCTTC
CDR3 protein: CASSMMGTSYNEQFF

V gene: TRBV6-1
D gene: NA
clone size: NA
J gene: TRBJ1-4
CDR3 DNA: TGTGCCAGCAGTGAAGGGGCGGCGGGAGAAAAACTGTTTTTT
CDR3 protein: CASSEGAAGEKLFF

V gene: TRBV6-6
D gene: NA
clone size: NA
J gene: TRBJ2-7
CDR3 DNA: TGTGCCAGCAGCAACCTACTGGCCTACGAGCAGTACTTC
CDR3 protein: CASSNLLAYEQYF

V gene: TRBV27
D gene: TRBD1
clone size: NA
J gene: TRBJ2-7
CDR3 DNA: TGTGCCAGCAGTTTTCTACGGGGGACAGGTTCCTACGAGCAGTACTTC
CDR3 protein: CASSFLRGTGSYEQYF

V gene: TRBV24-1
D gene: TRBD1
clone size: NA
J gene: TRBJ1-6
CDR3 DNA: TGTGCCACCCCTCTGCCGCTCTCCGGGACAGGGCACTATAATTCACCCCTCCACTTT
CDR3 protein: CATPLPLSGTGHYNSPLHF

V gene: TRBV3-1/TRBV3-2
D gene: TRBD2
clone size: NA
J gene: TRBJ2-3
CDR3 DNA: TGTGCCAGCAGCCCGAAACAACTTAGCGGGGGGGGTCCCCCAGACACGCAGTATTTT
CDR3 protein: CASSPKQLSGGGPPDTQYF

V gene: TRBV5-1
D gene: NA
clone size: NA
J gene: TRBJ2-5
CDR3 DNA: TGCGCCAGCAGCTTCCCCTTGGACAGCAGAGAGACCCAGTACTTC
CDR3 protein: CASSFPLDSRETQYF

V gene: TRBV7-2
D gene: TRBD1
clone size: NA
J gene: TRBJ2-7
CDR3 DNA: TGTGCCAGCAGTCAACTGGACAGGGCCTACGAGCAGTACTTC
CDR3 protein: CASSQLDRAYEQYF

V gene: TRBV6-2/TRBV6-3
D gene: NA
clone size: NA
J gene: TRBJ1-2
CDR3 DNA: TGTGCCAGCAGTTACTCTGGACAGAATGGCTACACCTTC
CDR3 protein: CASSYSGQNGYTF

V gene: TRBV15
D gene: TRBD1
clone size: NA
J gene: TRBJ1-2
CDR3 DNA: TGTGCCACCAGCAGAGGTTACAGGGGGGACTACACCTTC
CDR3 protein: CATSRGYRGDYTF

V gene: TRBV7-9
D gene: NA
clone size: NA
J gene: TRBJ2-5
CDR3 DNA: TGTGCCCTACGGCGGGGTAACCAAGAGACCCAGTACTTC
CDR3 protein: CALRRGNQETQYF

V gene: TRBV9
D gene: TRBD1
clone size: NA
J gene: TRBJ2-7
CDR3 DNA: TGTGCCAGCAGTCCCGGGGACAGGGGAACCTACGAGCAGTACTTC
CDR3 protein: CASSPGDRGTYEQYF

V gene: TRBV7-2
D gene: TRBD2
clone size: NA
J gene: TRBJ2-1
CDR3 DNA: TGTGCCAGCAGCTTAGGATGGGGGGGGGCCTACAATGAGCAGTTCTTC
CDR3 protein: CASSLGWGGAYNEQFF

V gene: TRBV28
D gene: TRBD2
clone size: NA
J gene: TRBJ2-3
CDR3 DNA: TGTGCCAGCAGTACCAGCGGGCTAGCGGGGACCACAGATACGCAGTATTTT
CDR3 protein: CASSTSGLAGTTDTQYF

V gene: TRBV18
D gene: NA
clone size: NA
J gene: TRBJ2-1
CDR3 DNA: TGTGCCAGCTCACCACCGTCAGGGACCTACAATGAGCAGTTCTTC
CDR3 protein: CASSPPSGTYNEQFF

V gene: TRBV28
D gene: NA
clone size: NA
J gene: TRBJ1-2
CDR3 DNA: TGTGCCAGCAGTTTGAGGGATAACTATGGCTACACCTTC
CDR3 protein: CASSLRDNYGYTF